Following are 5 T cell receptor beta chains from one sample sequenced in a study of liver allograft versus peripheral blood T cells. Study as a whole: Liver transplant recipients had T cell receptor repertoires compared between transplanted liver and peripheral blood.

TCRdb called the reads again in MiXCR, with one record for every CDR3 protein. This sample has about 2,600 distinct CDR3 sequences; approximately 20% occur once, and the top ten carry roughly 36%. The source is a human patient who had a liver transplant. Some of the T cells may derive from the graft donor.

This clonotype is medium-sized (0.01 to 0.1%). The V gene is TRBV27, the J gene TRBJ1-1; possible D gene TRBD1, 6 bases. Per germline, CDR1 MNHEY and CDR2 SMNVEV (reference sequence). Trimming pared 4 bases from V and 5 bases from J, leaving 20 bases between. The CDR3 contains 16 residues. Here the CDR3 DNA reads TGTGCCAGCAGTTACCACCTGACCAGGGGAAAAACTGAAGCTTTCTTT. It is translated as CASSYHLTRGKTEAFF.

This clonotype is medium-sized (0.01 to 0.1%) within its sample. This chain joins TRBV6-1 and TRBJ2-7; no reliable D call. This CDR3 is built from 11 residues. Germline V gene sequence: CDR1 MNHNS, CDR2 SASEGT. The ends were cut back, 4 bases at V and 3 bases at J, with 4 bases in the middle. The CDR3, as DNA: TGTGCCAGCAGTGTAGGCTACGAGCAGTACTTC. It codes for CASSVGYEQYF.

The chain links TRBV27 to TRBJ2-1, with 12 bases lining up with TRBD2. Germline V CDR1 and CDR2: MNHEY, SMNVEV (reference sequence). The CDR3 totals 15 residues. V dropped 7 bases and J dropped 4; count of bases not matched to a gene: 5. CDR3 sequence (DNA): TGTGCCAGCACCCTAGCGGGGGGGCTATACAATGAGCAGTTCTTC. It translates to CASTLAGGLYNEQFF.

By frequency in the sample, this clonotype is medium-sized (0.01 to 0.1%). The V and J genes are TRBV27 and TRBJ1-4; weak D call: TRBD1 (6 bases). The CDR3 loop spans 15 amino acids. V lost 1 base and J 5 bases, leaving 11 bases between the germline ends. Germline V gene lookup returns CDR1 MNHEY and CDR2 SMNVEV (reference sequence). The chain's CDR3 is CASSLFLGGNEKLFF. The CDR3 region has the DNA TGTGCCAGCAGTTTATTTCTGGGGGGCAATGAAAAACTGTTTTTT.

The V call is TRBV6-1, the J call TRBJ2-2, with 8 bases matching TRBD2. This CDR3 region has 14 residues. Unmatched junction bases numbered 3, after V lost 2 bases and J lost 7 bases. CDR1 is MNHNS and CDR2 is SASEGT in the germline V gene. The CDR3 spells CASSELAGGGELFF. CDR3 nucleotides: TGTGCCAGCAGTGAACTAGCGGGCGGCGGGGAGCTGTTTTTT.